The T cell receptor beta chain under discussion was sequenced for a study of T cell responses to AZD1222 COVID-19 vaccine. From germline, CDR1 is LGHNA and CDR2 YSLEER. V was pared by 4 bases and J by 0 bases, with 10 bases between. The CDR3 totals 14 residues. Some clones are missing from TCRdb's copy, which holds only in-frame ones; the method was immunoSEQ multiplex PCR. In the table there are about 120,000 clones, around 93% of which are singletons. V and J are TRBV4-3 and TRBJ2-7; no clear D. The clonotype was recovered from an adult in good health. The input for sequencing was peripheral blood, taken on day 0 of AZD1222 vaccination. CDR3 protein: CASSPYDGSYEQYF. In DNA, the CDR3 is TGCGCCAGCAGCCCATATGACGGCTCCTACGAGCAGTACTTC.